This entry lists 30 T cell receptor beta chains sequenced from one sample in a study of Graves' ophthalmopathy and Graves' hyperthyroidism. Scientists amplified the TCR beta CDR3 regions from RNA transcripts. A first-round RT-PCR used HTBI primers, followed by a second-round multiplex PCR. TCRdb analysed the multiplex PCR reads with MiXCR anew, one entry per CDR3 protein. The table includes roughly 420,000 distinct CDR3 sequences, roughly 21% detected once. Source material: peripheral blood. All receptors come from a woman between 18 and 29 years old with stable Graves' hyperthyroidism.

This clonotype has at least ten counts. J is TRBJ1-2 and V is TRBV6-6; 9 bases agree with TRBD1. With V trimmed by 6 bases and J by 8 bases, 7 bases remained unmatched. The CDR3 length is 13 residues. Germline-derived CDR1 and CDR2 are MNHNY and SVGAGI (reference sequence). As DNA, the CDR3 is TGTGCCAGCAGGACGGGACAGGGCGGAGGCTACACCTTC. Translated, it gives CASRTGQGGGYTF.

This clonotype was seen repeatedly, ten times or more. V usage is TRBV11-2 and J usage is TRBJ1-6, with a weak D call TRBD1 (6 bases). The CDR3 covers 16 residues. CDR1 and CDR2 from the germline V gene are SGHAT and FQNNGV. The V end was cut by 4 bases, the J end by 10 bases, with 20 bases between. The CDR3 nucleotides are TGTGCCAGCAGCTCCCTAAGGGGTATCAGGGGATCACCCCTCCACTTT. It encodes CASSSLRGIRGSPLHF.

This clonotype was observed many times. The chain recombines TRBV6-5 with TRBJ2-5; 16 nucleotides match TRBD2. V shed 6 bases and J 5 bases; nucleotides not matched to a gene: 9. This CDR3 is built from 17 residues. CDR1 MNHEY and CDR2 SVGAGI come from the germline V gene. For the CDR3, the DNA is TGTGCCAGCAGGGTTGGGACTAGCGGGAGGGCCCGGGAGACCCAGTACTTC. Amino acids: CASRVGTSGRARETQYF.

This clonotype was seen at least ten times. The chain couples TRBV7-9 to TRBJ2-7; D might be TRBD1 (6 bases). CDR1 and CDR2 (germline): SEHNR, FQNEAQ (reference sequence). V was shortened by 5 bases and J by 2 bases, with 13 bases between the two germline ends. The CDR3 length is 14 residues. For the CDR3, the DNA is TGTGCCAGCAGCACCCGGGACAATGCCTACGAGCAGTACTTC. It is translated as CASSTRDNAYEQYF. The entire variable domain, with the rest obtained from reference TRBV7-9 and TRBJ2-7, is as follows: DTGVSQNPRHKITKRGQNVTFRCDPISEHNRLYWYRQTLGQGPEFLTYFQNEAQLEKSRLLSDRFSAERPKGSFSTLEIQRTEQGDSAMYLCASSTRDNAYEQYFGPGTRLTVT.

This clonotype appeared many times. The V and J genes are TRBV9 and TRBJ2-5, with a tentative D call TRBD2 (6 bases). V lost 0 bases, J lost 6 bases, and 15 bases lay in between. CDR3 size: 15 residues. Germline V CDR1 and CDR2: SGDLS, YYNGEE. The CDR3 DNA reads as TGTGCCAGCAGCGTAGGGTACGGGAGAGGGAAGACCCAGTACTTC. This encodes CASSVGYGRGKTQYF.

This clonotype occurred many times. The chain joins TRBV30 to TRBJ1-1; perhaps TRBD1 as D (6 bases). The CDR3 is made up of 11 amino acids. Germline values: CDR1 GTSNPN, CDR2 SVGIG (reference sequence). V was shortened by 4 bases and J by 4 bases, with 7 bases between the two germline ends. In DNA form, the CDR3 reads TGTGCCTGGACAGGGGTCACTGAAGCTTTCTTT. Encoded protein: CAWTGVTEAFF. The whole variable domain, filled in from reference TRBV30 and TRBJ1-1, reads SQTIHQWPATLVQPVGSPLSLECTVEGTSNPNLYWYRQAAGRGLQLLFYSVGIGQISSEVPQNLSASRPQDRQFILSSKKLLLSDSGFYLCAWTGVTEAFFGQGTRLTVV.

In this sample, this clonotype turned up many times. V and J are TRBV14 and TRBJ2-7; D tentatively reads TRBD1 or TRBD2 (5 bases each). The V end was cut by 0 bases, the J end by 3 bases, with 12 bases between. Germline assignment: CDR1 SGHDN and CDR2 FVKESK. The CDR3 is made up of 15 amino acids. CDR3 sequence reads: CASSQEAGASYEQYF. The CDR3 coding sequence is TGTGCCAGCAGCCAAGAGGCCGGGGCAAGCTACGAGCAGTACTTC.

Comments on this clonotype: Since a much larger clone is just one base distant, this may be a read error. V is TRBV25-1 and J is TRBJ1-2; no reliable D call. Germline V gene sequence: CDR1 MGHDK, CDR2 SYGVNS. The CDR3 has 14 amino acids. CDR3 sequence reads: CASRPDLAQEGYTF. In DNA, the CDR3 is TGTGCCAGCAGACCCGACCTGGCCCAGGAGGGCTATACCTTC.

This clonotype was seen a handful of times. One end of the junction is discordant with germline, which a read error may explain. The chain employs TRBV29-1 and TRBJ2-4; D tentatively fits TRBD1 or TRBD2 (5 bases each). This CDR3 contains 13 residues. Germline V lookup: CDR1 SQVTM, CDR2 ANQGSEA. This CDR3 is CSVDEGTTNIKYF. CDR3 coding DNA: TGCAGCGTTGACGAAGGGACCACAAACATTAAGTACTTC.

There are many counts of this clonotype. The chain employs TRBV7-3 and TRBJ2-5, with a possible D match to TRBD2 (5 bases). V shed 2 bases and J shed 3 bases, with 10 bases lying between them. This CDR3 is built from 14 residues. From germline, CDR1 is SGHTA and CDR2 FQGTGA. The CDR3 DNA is TGTGCCAGCAGCTTAGGAGGTTTGGAAGAGACCCAGTACTTC. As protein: CASSLGGLEETQYF.

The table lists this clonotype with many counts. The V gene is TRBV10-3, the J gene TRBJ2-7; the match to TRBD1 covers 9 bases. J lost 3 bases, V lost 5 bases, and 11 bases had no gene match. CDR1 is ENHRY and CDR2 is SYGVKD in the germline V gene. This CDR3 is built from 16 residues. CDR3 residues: CAISKQGAGVRYEQYF. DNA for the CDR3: TGTGCCATCAGTAAACAGGGGGCCGGGGTTCGCTACGAGCAGTACTTC.

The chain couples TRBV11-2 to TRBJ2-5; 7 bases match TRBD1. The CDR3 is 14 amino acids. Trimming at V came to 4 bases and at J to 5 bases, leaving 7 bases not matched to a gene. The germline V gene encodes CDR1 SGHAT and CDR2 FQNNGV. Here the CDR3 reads CASSSLGTVETQYF. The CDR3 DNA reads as TGTGCCAGCAGCTCCCTAGGGACAGTGGAGACCCAGTACTTC.

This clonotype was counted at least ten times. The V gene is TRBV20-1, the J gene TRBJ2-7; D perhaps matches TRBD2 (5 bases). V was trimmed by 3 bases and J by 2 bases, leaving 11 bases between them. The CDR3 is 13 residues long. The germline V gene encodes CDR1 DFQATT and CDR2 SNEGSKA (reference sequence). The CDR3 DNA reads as TGCAGTGCTAGCCGGGAAGTGACCTACGAGCAGTACTTC. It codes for CSASREVTYEQYF.

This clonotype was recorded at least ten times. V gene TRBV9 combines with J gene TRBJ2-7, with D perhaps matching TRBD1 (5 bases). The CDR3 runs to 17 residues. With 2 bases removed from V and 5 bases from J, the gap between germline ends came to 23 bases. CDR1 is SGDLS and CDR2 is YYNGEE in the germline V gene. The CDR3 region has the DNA TGTGCCAGCAGCGTCGGAACAGGTTCATTCGGTGTTGACGAGCAGTACTTC. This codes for CASSVGTGSFGVDEQYF.

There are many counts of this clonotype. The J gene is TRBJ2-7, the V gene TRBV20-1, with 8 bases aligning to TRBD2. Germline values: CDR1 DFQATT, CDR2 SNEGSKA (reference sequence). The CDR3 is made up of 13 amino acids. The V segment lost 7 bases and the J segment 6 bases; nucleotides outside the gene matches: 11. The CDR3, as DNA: TGCAGTGTCATAAAAGCGGGAGAAGGCGAGCAGTACTTC. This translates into CSVIKAGEGEQYF.

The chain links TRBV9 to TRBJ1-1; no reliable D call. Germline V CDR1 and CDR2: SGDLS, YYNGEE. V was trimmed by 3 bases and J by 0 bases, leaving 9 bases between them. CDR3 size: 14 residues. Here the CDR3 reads CASSAGNLNTEAFF. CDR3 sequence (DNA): TGTGCCAGCAGCGCGGGGAACTTGAACACTGAAGCTTTCTTT.

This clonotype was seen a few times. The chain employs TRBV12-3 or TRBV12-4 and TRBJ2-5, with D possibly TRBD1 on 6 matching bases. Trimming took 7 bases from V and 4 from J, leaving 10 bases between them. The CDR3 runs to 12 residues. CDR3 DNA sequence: TGTGCCAGCATCGGGGACACAGAGACCCAGTACTTC. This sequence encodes CASIGDTETQYF.

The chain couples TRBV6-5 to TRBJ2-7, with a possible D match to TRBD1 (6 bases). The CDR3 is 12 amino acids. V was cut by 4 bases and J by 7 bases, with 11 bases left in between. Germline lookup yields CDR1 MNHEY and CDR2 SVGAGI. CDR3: CASSSGALEQYF. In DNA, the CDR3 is TGTGCCAGCAGTTCAGGGGCGCTTGAGCAGTACTTC.

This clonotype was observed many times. The CDR3 protein is CAITADLYGYTF. The CDR3 nucleotides read TGTGCCATCACGGCAGATTTATATGGCTACACCTTC. This rearrangement joins TRBV10-3 to TRBJ1-2, with D unclear. Germline loops: CDR1 ENHRY, CDR2 SYGVKD. The CDR3 has 12 residues. V shed 7 bases and J shed 5 bases, with 11 bases lying between them.

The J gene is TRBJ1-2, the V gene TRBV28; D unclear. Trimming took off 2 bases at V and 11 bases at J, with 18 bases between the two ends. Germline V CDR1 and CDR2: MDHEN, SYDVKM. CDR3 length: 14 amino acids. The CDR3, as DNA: TGTGCCAGCAGTTTAAATGGGAGGAGTGGCCGGTACACCTTC. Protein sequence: CASSLNGRSGRYTF.

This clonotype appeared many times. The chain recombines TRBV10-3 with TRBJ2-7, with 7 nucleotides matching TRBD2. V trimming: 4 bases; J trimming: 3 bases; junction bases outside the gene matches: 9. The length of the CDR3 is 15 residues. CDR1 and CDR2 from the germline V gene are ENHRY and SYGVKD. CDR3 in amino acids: CAISGEGRSLYEQYF. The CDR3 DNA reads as TGTGCCATCAGTGGGGAGGGGCGAAGCCTCTACGAGCAGTACTTC.

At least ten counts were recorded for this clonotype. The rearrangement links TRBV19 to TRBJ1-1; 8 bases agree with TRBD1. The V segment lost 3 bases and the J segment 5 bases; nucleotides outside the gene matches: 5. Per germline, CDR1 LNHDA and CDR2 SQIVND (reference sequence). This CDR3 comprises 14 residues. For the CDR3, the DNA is TGTGCCAGTAGTATCCAGGGGGCGTATACTGAAGCTTTCTTT. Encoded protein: CASSIQGAYTEAFF. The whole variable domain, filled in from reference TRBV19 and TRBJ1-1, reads DGGITQSPKYLFRKEGQNVTLSCEQNLNHDAMYWYRQDPGQGLRLIYYSQIVNDFQKGDIAEGYSVSREKKESFPLTVTSAQKNPTAFYLCASSIQGAYTEAFFGQGTRLTVV.

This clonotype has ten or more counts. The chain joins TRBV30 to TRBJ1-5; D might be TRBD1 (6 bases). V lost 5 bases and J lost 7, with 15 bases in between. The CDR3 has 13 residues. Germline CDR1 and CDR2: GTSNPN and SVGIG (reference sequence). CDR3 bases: TGTGCCTGGGGAACAGGGCAAGACCAGCCCCAGCATTTT. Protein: CAWGTGQDQPQHF.

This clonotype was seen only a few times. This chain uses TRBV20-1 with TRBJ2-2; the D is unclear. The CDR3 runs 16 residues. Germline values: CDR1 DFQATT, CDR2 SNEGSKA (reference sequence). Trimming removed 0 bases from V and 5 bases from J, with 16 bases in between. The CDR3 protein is CSARDRWGYRTGELFF. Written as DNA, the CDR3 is TGCAGTGCTAGAGATAGATGGGGATATAGAACCGGGGAGCTGTTTTTT.

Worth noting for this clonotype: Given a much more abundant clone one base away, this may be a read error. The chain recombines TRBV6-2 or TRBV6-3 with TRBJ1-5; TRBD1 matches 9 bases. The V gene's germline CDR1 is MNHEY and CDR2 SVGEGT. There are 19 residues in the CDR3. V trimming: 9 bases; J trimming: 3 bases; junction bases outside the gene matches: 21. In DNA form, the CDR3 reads TGTGCCAGTTTTTTATCCCCGGGACAGGGCAAACCTAACAATCAGCCCCAGCATTTT. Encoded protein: CASFLSPGQGKPNNQPQHF.

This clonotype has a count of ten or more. CDR3 sequence: CAISESWQGDYGYTF. For the CDR3, the DNA is TGTGCCATCAGTGAGTCTTGGCAGGGAGACTATGGCTACACCTTC. The V and J genes are TRBV10-3 and TRBJ1-2, with D maybe TRBD1 (5 bases). This CDR3 contains 15 residues. V lost 0 bases and J lost 3, with 11 bases in between. Germline lookup yields CDR1 ENHRY and CDR2 SYGVKD.

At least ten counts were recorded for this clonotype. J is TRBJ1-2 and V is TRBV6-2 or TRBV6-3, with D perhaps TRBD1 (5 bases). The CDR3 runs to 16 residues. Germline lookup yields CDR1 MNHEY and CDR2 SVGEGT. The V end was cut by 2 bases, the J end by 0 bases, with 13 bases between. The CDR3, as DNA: TGTGCCAGCAGTTACCCGGAGGGGTGGACTAACTATGGCTACACCTTC. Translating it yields CASSYPEGWTNYGYTF.

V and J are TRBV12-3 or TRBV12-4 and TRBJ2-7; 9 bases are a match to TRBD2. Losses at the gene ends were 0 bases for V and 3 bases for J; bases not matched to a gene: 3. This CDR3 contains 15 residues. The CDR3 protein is CASSLALAGFYEQYF. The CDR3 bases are TGTGCCAGCAGTTTAGCCCTAGCGGGGTTCTACGAGCAGTACTTC.

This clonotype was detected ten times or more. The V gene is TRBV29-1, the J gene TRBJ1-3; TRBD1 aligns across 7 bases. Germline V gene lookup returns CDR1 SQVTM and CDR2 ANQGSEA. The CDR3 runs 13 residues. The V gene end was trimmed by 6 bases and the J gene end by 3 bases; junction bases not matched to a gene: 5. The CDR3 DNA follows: TGCAGCGTCGGACAGGAAAGTGGAAACACCATATATTTT. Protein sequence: CSVGQESGNTIYF.

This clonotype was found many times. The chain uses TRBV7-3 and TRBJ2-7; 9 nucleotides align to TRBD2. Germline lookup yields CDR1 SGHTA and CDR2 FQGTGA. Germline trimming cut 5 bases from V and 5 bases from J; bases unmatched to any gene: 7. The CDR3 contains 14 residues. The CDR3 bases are TGTGCCAGCAGCCAGATAGCGGGAGAGGACGAGCAGTACTTC. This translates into CASSQIAGEDEQYF. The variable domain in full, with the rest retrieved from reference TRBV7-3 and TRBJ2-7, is GAGVSQTPSNKVTEKGKYVELRCDPISGHTALYWYRQSLGQGPEFLIYFQGTGAADDSGLPNDRFFAVRPEGSVSTLKIQRTERGDSAVYLCASSQIAGEDEQYFGPGTRLTVT.